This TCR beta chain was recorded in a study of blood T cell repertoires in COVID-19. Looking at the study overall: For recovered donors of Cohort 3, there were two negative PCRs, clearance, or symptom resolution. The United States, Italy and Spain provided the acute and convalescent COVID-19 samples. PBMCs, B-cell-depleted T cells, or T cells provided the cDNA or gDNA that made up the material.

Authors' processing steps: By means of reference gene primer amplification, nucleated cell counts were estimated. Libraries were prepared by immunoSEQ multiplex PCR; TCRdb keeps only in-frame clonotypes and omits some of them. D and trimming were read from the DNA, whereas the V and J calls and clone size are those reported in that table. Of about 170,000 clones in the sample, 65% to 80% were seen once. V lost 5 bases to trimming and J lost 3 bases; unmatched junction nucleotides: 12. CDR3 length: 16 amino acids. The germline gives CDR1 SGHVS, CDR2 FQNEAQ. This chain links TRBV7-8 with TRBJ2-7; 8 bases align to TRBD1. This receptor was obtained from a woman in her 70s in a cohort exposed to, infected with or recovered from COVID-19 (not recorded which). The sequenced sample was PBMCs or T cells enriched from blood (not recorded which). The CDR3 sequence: CASSKGSGTGNYEQYF. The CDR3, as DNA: TGTGCCAGCAGCAAGGGATCCGGGACAGGAAACTACGAGCAGTACTTC.